The entry that follows covers one TCR beta chain sequence. Its target is not known. The ends were cut back, 6 bases at V and 3 bases at J, with 21 bases in the middle. The CDR3 runs 16 residues. TCRbeta library construction was performed incorporating unique molecular identifiers. MiXCR, applied by TCRdb to the PCR reads, yields one record per CDR3 protein. Among approximately 980,000 distinct CDR3 sequences, less than 30% were seen once, and the ten largest hold about 28%. The data were taken from a study of T-cell reconstitution after alpha-beta-depleted transplantation in children. The study's findings and limits: Hyperexpanded clones declined; after one year, newly produced T cells mostly supplied diversity. For some patients, TCRbeta diversity was high at day 60 because of recipient T cells and thymic progenitors that survived. It was reported that alpha-beta T cells came from several hundred expanded graft clones (about two months after transplant).

The sequence derives from a boy younger than two who had a stem cell transplant for SCID, so the T cells may come from the graft donor. This sequence joins TRBV12-3 or TRBV12-4 and TRBJ2-7, with a weak D call TRBD1 (7 bases). The specimen was PBMCs, mostly from graft donor cells, collected 360 days after TCRalphabeta/CD19-depleted stem cell transplant. CDR3 region: CASSPLGGGSIYEQYF. DNA for the CDR3: TGTGCCAGCAGCCCTCTAGGAGGGGGCTCAATCTACGAGCAGTACTTC.